This T cell receptor beta chain was sequenced during a study of early T cells in non-severe SARS-CoV-2 infection. On the study more broadly: Sequenced material consisted of bulk RNA (from unsorted whole blood), and chains were unpaired. General study points: VDJdb matching, biased toward anti-spike CD8 responses, missed private and CD4 specificities.

Individual cDNA molecules received unique molecular identifiers. TCRdb reprocessed the 5' RACE reads with MiXCR, giving one entry per CDR3 protein. The table lists around 84,000 distinct CDR3 sequences, 12% of them singletons. With 6 bases clipped from V and 1 base from J, the junction kept 13 bases outside the gene matches. This CDR3 region has 18 residues. CDR1 is DFQATT, CDR2 SNEGSKA, per germline (reference sequence). This clonotype was picked up a small number of times. What it recognizes is unknown. The receptor was derived from an adult who was a healthcare worker with PCR-confirmed SARS-CoV-2 infection or an uninfected control (not recorded which). Specimen: whole blood. The chain joins TRBV20-1 to TRBJ2-1, with 12 bases aligning to TRBD2. CDR3 protein: CSAVTSGGSFQSYNEQFF. CDR3 sequence (DNA): TGCAGTGCGGTTACTAGCGGGGGGTCTTTTCAGTCCTACAATGAGCAGTTCTTC.